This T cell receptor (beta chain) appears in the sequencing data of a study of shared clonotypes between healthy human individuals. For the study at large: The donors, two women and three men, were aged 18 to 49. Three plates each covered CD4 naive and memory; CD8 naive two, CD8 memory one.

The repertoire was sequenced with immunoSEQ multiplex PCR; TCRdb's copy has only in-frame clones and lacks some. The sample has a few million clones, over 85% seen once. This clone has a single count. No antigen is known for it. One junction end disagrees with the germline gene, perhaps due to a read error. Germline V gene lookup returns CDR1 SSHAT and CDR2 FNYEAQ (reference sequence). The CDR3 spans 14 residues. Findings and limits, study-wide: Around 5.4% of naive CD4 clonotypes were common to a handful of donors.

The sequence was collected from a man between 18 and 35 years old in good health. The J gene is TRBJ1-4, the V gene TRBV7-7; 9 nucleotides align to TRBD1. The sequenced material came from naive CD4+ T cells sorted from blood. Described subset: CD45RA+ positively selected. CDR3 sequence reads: CASSIGQGSEKLFF. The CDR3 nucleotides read TGTGCTAGCAGCATCGGACAGGGGTCTGAAAAACTGTTTTTT.